This T cell receptor beta chain stems from a study of graft-versus-host responses after intestinal transplantation. About the study: Anti-thymocyte globulin served as induction for all recipients, who then took tacrolimus and steroids for approximately three years.

Profiled with immunoSEQ multiplex PCR; TCRdb holds only in-frame clones, not every one. The sample carries 13,000 to 15,000 clones, around 40% recorded once. A sort after the reaction isolated proliferating CFSE-low CD3+CD4+ and CD3+CD8+ responders. This clone was picked up one time. Sequenced material: alloreactive CD4+ T cells from a mixed lymphocyte reaction culture, taken before intestinal transplant. Subset meaning: CFSE-low proliferating T cells sorted from roughly six-day pre-transplant mixed lymphocyte reaction (GvH or HvG direction). This clonotype was sampled from a human patient who received an intestinal transplant.

CDR3 sequence: CASSLEGGWTGELFF. The CDR3 DNA follows: TGTGCCAGCAGCTTAGAGGGGGGGTGGACCGGGGAGCTGTTTTTT. The gene calls are TRBV7-8 and TRBJ2-2; a weak D match, TRBD2 (7 bases). CDR3 size: 15 residues. Germline CDR1 is SGHVS and CDR2 is FQNEAQ. Trimming shortened V by 1 base and J by 5 bases, and 11 bases separated the two germline ends.